This TCR beta chain was identified during a study of blood T cell repertoires in COVID-19 (dated by TCRdb to the early 2020s). Notes on the research overall: Collaborator samples came from the United States, Italy and Spain and covered acute and convalescent phases of COVID-19. The samples were drawn from the first 160 participants of the ongoing ImmuneRACE study and from 1,254 subjects provided by 6 global collaborators. The repertoires were released in a freely available public database meant as a resource for research on the immune response to SARS-CoV-2. A de-identified subject ID, COVID-19 status, age in years and sex were almost always included in the sample metadata. Subjects who had been exposed to COVID-19, were actively infected with it, or had recovered from it provided the deeply sampled blood TCRbeta repertoires that made up the dataset. Where HLA class I and class II types were available, the types were taken from metadata supplied by the sample provider, not from assay-based typing. The prospective study material was composed of cDNA or gDNA derived from T cells, B-cell-depleted T cells, or PBMCs. The paper's findings and limits, for the study overall: Clinical and demographic metadata were provided uncurated, with the amount varying by source and participant.

TCRbeta CDR3 regions were amplified from genomic DNA using the immunoSEQ Assay, a bias-controlled multiplex PCR. The original methods were these. Nucleated cell counts per sample were estimated from amplification of reference gene primers within the assay. To quantify the absolute abundance of each unique TCRbeta CDR3 rearrangement, sequence reads were collapsed and filtered. For each sample, productive Simpson clonality was calculated by taking the square root of Simpson's diversity index across productive rearrangements. TCRdb retrieved this table from immuneACCESS and kept in-frame rearrangements only. Not all clones are present; in checked studies, unresolved V genes account for under half, and no reason is known for the remainder. Clone size and V and J calls were adopted from that table, with D and trimming inferred from the DNA. In this sample the table shows 120,000 to 150,000 clones, over 80% of which occur a single time. The ten biggest clones cover more than 4.5% of the sample.

On this clone itself: Its recognized antigen is unknown. Base quality data are lacking; no much larger clone is found one base away.

In the prospective study, participants were about 18 to 100 years old, resided in fewer than 25 geographic areas of the United States, and were enrolled through a virtual design. To assign participants to cohorts, the prospective study relied on clinical history that participants themselves reported in a screening survey and a study questionnaire. A participant counted as exposed if, within 2 weeks of entering the study, that participant had been in contact with someone who had a PCR-confirmed or clinician-diagnosed COVID-19 case. Mobile phlebotomists in the prospective study collected whole blood, serum and a nasopharyngeal or oropharyngeal swab from every participant. Additional blood draws and questionnaires over an approximately two-month period could optionally be provided by prospective study participants. Blood samples from the prospective study were shipped frozen or at room temperature prior to DNA extraction.

Including cysteine and phenylalanine, the CDR3 has 12 amino acids. Kept here is only the CDR3 DNA, which spans 36 bases and is read in frame from base 1. V and J are truncated by 2 bases and 2 bases respectively, leaving an intervening sequence of 4 bases. The germline V gene supplies CDR1 MNHEY and CDR2 SVGEGT. This TCR was recovered from a woman between 45 and 60 years old who had been exposed to COVID-19. Sequencing input: PBMCs or T cells enriched from blood (not recorded which). The sequence is built from TRBV6-2 or TRBV6-3 and TRBJ2-7; no D gene is confidently identified. The CDR3 corresponds to CASSYVAYEQYF. The base sequence is TGTGCCAGCAGTTACGTCGCCTACGAGCAGTACTTC.